This paragraph covers one TCR beta chain sequence. Antigen unknown. The data originate from a study of PD-L1 blockade in urothelial cancer. Overall study context: A median of about 140,000 T cells was found in the blood samples.

Time point meaning: pretreatment peripheral blood. V was pared by 5 bases and J by 5 bases, with 7 bases between. The CDR3 runs 12 residues. Per germline, CDR1 MNHNS and CDR2 SASEGT. Spiked synthetic TCR analogs estimated absolute template abundance per PCR. This table comes from immunoSEQ multiplex PCR, and its TCRdb copy is limited to in-frame clones, with some not included. The table has 65,000 to 80,000 clones, almost 90% seen once. Whole-study findings and limits: Better survival was predicted when blood TCR clonality before treatment fell below the median. Tumor-associated clones in the blood of durable-benefit patients grew more at 3 weeks.

The rearrangement uses TRBV6-1 and TRBJ2-1; possible D gene TRBD2, 5 bases. The sequencing used PBMCs, collected around atezolizumab (anti-PD-L1) treatment. This TCR was recovered from a man between 65 and 85 years old with urothelial cancer. The CDR3 DNA sequence: TGTGCCAGCAGTCCGGGAAACAATGAGCAGTTCTTC. It is translated as CASSPGNNEQFF.